The 6 T cell receptor beta chains listed next were all sequenced from one sample in a study of blood T cells in healthy people across ages. Using a J-beta primer mix together with a sample-barcoded 5' primer, a second PCR was run for about 7 to 12 cycles. TCRdb re-derived calls from the 5' RACE reads in MiXCR, one entry per CDR3 protein. The table has fewer than 800,000 distinct CDR3 sequences, about 32% seen once. The sequencing sample was made of blood. All receptors derive from a woman aged 80 or over in good health.

Concerning this clonotype: Mismatch with germline at one junction end may stem from a read error. The J gene is TRBJ2-3, the V gene TRBV20-1, with D perhaps TRBD2 (6 bases). The germline CDR1 and CDR2 sequences are DFQATT and SNEGSKA (reference sequence). This CDR3 has 15 amino acids. The CDR3 spells CSATGLPSSTDAQYF. The CDR3 DNA reads TGCAGTGCTACAGGACTACCTTCTAGCACAGATGCGCAGTATTTT.

This clonotype was recorded at least ten times. CDR3 in DNA: TGCGCCAGCAGCTTTGGTAGTAGGGGGGCTTCCAAAAACATTCAGTACTTC. Protein sequence: CASSFGSRGASKNIQYF. The chain uses TRBV5-1 and TRBJ2-4; perhaps D is TRBD1 or TRBD2 (6 bases each). The V and J ends lost 2 bases and 2 bases respectively, with 17 bases between them. In germline, CDR1 is SGHRS, CDR2 YFSETQ. The CDR3 has 17 amino acids.

The genes are TRBV15 and TRBJ1-5; D remains ambiguous. This CDR3 has 17 residues. The V gene's germline CDR1 is LNHNV and CDR2 YYDKDF (reference sequence). Trimming took off 1 base at V and 6 bases at J, with 19 bases between the two ends. The chain's CDR3 is CATSRVSHGRFGQPQHF. The CDR3 bases are TGTGCCACCAGCAGAGTTTCCCATGGCAGGTTTGGTCAGCCCCAGCATTTT.

The chain uses TRBV7-9 and TRBJ2-5, with D possibly matching TRBD2 (6 bases). The end of the DNA fits TRBJ2-7 better, so the J call may be wrong. The CDR3 spans 15 residues. Germline V gene data show CDR1 as SEHNR and CDR2 as FQNEAQ (reference sequence). As DNA, the CDR3 is TGTGCCAGCAGCTTAGGGCCCCGACTAGCCTACGAGCAGTACTTC. This codes for CASSLGPRLAYEQYF.

This clonotype appeared many times. The gene calls are TRBV21-1 and TRBJ2-3; TRBD1 was called by the table and not checked on the DNA. TRBV21-1 is given as a pseudogene. The CDR3 has 17 amino acids. The CDR3: CASSLMAGIFGTDTQYF. The CDR3 region has the DNA TGTGCCAGCAGCTTGATGGCAGGGATCTTCGGCACAGATACGCAGTATTTT.

This clonotype was recorded at least ten times. The chain recombines TRBV7-2 with TRBJ2-7, with a possible D match to TRBD2 (5 bases). CDR1 and CDR2 (germline): SGHTA, FQGNSA. Deletions cut 3 bases from V and 6 bases from J, with 12 bases between. The CDR3 spans 13 residues. CDR3: CASSFRGYGEQYF. The CDR3 nucleotides are TGTGCCAGCAGCTTTCGGGGTTACGGCGAGCAGTACTTC.